This TCR beta chain was profiled in a study of shared clonotypes between healthy human individuals. This table comes from immunoSEQ multiplex PCR, and its TCRdb copy is limited to in-frame clones, with some not included. The profile shows over a million clones, around 76% of them singletons. There are 16 residues in the CDR3. CDR1 and CDR2 from the germline V gene are LNHDA and SQIVND (reference sequence). V shed 9 bases, J shed 5 bases, and the junction held 13 bases outside the gene matches. The source of this sequence is a man between 18 and 29 years old in good health. The chain links TRBV19 to TRBJ2-2, with 9 bases identical to TRBD2. The sample consisted of memory CD4+ T cells sorted from blood. Subset meaning: CD45RA-negative fraction. CDR3 DNA sequence: TGTGCCAGCCAGTCGCTGCGGGAGGGCCGAACCGGGGAGCTGTTTTTT. It encodes CASQSLREGRTGELFF.